The rows below give T cell receptor beta chains drawn from one sample of a study of blood T cell repertoires in COVID-19. Libraries were prepared by immunoSEQ multiplex PCR; TCRdb keeps only in-frame clonotypes and omits some of them. Altogether roughly 350,000 clones are present, 87% being singletons, with the ten largest covering about 6%. The material sequenced was peripheral blood. These receptors were collected from a woman aged 45-59 years with COVID-19, enrolled during active disease. CDR3s include the opening cysteine and the closing phenylalanine or tryptophan. The order of the fields is J gene, V gene, clone size, D gene, CDR3 protein, CDR3 DNA. The D gene is left open where the match is weak. Some rows have no size entry. The others give once, few or many, or a class for an expanded clone.

TRBJ1-3 | TRBV5-5 | few | NA | CASSFGISGNTIYF | TGTGCCAGCAGCTTCGGGATCTCTGGAAACACCATATATTTT
TRBJ1-1 | TRBV4-1 | NA | NA | CASSPGPPRKMNTEAFF | TGCGCCAGCAGCCCTGGTCCCCCGCGTAAGATGAACACTGAAGCTTTCTTT
TRBJ2-6 | TRBV4-3 | NA | TRBD2 | CASSRTPGGGVGANVLTF | TGCGCCAGCAGCCGTACCCCAGGCGGGGGGGTGGGGGCCAACGTCCTGACTTTC
TRBJ2-5 | TRBV13 | NA | TRBD1 | CASGAGTAFETQYF | TGTGCCAGCGGTGCCGGGACAGCTTTCGAGACCCAGTACTTC
TRBJ1-1 | TRBV30 | NA | NA | CAWTPLGKKQEGTEAFF | TGTGCCTGGACCCCTCTCGGGAAGAAACAAGAAGGCACTGAAGCTTTCTTT
TRBJ2-2 | TRBV18 | NA | TRBD1 | CASSPPGQVNTGELFF | TGTGCCAGCTCACCACCGGGACAGGTGAACACCGGGGAGCTGTTTTTT
TRBJ2-5 | TRBV28 | once | TRBD1 | CASSLLPGTGDQETQYF | TGTGCCAGCAGTTTACTTCCCGGGACAGGGGACCAAGAGACCCAGTACTTC
TRBJ2-5 | TRBV19 | NA | TRBD1 | CASSWTGRETQYF | TGTGCCAGTTCATGGACAGGGAGAGAGACCCAGTACTTC
TRBJ2-5 | TRBV24-1 | NA | TRBD2 | CATRAGGVETQYF | TGTGCCACCAGAGCGGGGGGAGTAGAGACCCAGTACTTC
TRBJ2-5 | TRBV11-2 | NA | NA | CASSLDSIQGQTQYF | TGTGCCAGCAGCTTAGATTCGATACAGGGACAGACCCAGTACTTC
TRBJ2-3 | TRBV6-4 | once | TRBD2 | CASSDSASGITDTQYF | TGTGCCAGCAGTGACTCTGCTAGCGGGATAACAGATACGCAGTATTTT
TRBJ2-5 | TRBV15 | NA | TRBD1 | CATSGGQGRETQYF | TGTGCCACCAGCGGGGGACAGGGAAGAGAGACCCAGTACTTC
TRBJ1-2 | TRBV19 | NA | NA | CASSTPGTSGGYTF | TGTGCCAGTAGTACCCCCGGGACTTCTGGAGGCTACACCTTC
TRBJ2-1 | TRBV3-1/TRBV3-2 | few | NA | CASSQSGGNEQFF | TGTGCCAGCAGCCAATCGGGTGGCAATGAGCAGTTCTTC
TRBJ1-1 | TRBV2 | NA | TRBD1 | CASSDGQGGNTEAFF | TGTGCCAGCAGTGACGGACAGGGTGGGAACACTGAAGCTTTCTTT
TRBJ1-3 | TRBV19 | NA | NA | CASSIVGAATGNTIYF | TGTGCCAGTAGTATAGTAGGGGCAGCCACTGGAAACACCATATATTTT
TRBJ1-1 | TRBV27 | NA | NA | CASSSQLDSLNTEAFF | TGTGCCAGCAGTTCACAGTTGGACAGCTTGAACACTGAAGCTTTCTTT
TRBJ2-7 | TRBV19 | NA | TRBD1 | CASSIQGASYEQYF | TGTGCCAGTAGTATTCAGGGGGCGTCTTACGAGCAGTACTTC
TRBJ2-7 | TRBV3-1/TRBV3-2 | NA | TRBD2 | CASSQRTSGSEQYF | TGTGCCAGCAGCCAGAGGACTAGCGGGAGCGAGCAGTACTTC
TRBJ2-1 | TRBV19 | NA | TRBD1 | CASSDTGTGGWEQFF | TGTGCCAGTAGTGATACCGGGACAGGGGGCTGGGAGCAGTTCTTC
TRBJ2-7 | TRBV7-6 | NA | NA | CASSLGVAGATYEQYF | TGTGCCAGCAGCTTAGGCGTGGCGGGCGCTACCTACGAGCAGTACTTC
TRBJ1-2 | TRBV6-6 | NA | NA | CASRVGGADNYGYTF | TGTGCCAGCAGGGTTGGGGGGGCTGATAACTATGGCTACACCTTC
TRBJ1-1 | TRBV11-2 | few | TRBD1 | CASSFRTGITNTEAFF | TGTGCCAGCAGCTTCCGGACAGGCATAACGAACACTGAAGCTTTCTTT
TRBJ1-2 | TRBV27 | NA | NA | CASRRENRGDYGYGYTF | TGTGCCAGCAGACGGGAGAACAGAGGGGATTACGGCTATGGCTACACCTTC
TRBJ1-2 | TRBV7-9 | NA | NA | CASSLVRGRGYGYTF | TGTGCCAGCAGCTTAGTCCGGGGTAGAGGCTATGGCTACACCTTC
TRBJ2-5 | TRBV30 | NA | TRBD1 | CAWSVRDRAQETQYF | TGTGCCTGGAGTGTACGGGACAGGGCCCAAGAGACCCAGTACTTC
TRBJ1-4 | TRBV19 | NA | NA | CASENPGRRSEKLFF | TGTGCCAGTGAGAACCCGGGCCGGAGGAGCGAAAAACTGTTTTTT
TRBJ2-1 | TRBV25-1 | few | NA | CASSEPGQYNEQFF | TGTGCCAGCAGTGAGCCGGGACAATACAATGAGCAGTTCTTC
TRBJ1-1 | TRBV11-2 | NA | TRBD1 | CASSLAGQLEAFF | TGTGCCAGCAGCTTAGCGGGACAGCTTGAAGCTTTCTTT
TRBJ2-1 | TRBV3-1/TRBV3-2 | NA | NA | CASSRLGSVDEQFF | TGTGCCAGCAGCCGGCTGGGGAGCGTCGATGAGCAGTTCTTC
TRBJ1-1 | TRBV5-4 | few | TRBD1 | CASSLPGGGDEAFF | TGTGCCAGCAGCTTACCAGGGGGTGGTGATGAAGCTTTCTTT
TRBJ2-1 | TRBV7-6 | NA | NA | CASSLGQKSLANEQFF | TGTGCCAGCAGCTTAGGACAGAAATCCTTGGCCAATGAGCAGTTCTTC
TRBJ1-1 | TRBV6-5 | NA | NA | CATRQRDTEAFF | TGTGCCACCAGGCAGAGGGACACTGAAGCTTTCTTT
TRBJ2-7 | TRBV30 | NA | NA | CAWAGVYEQYF | TGTGCCTGGGCAGGGGTCTACGAGCAGTACTTC
TRBJ1-4 | TRBV29-1 | NA | NA | CSVSESEKLFF | TGCAGCGTCTCTGAGAGTGAAAAACTGTTTTTT
TRBJ2-3 | TRBV28 | NA | TRBD2 | CASSLLAISTDTQYF | TGTGCCAGCAGCCTACTAGCGATTAGCACAGATACGCAGTATTTT
TRBJ2-7 | TRBV6-5 | once | NA | CASRNSYEQYF | TGTGCCAGCCGCAACAGCTACGAGCAGTACTTC
TRBJ2-7 | TRBV9 | NA | TRBD1 | CASSWTGHSYEQYF | TGTGCCAGCAGCTGGACAGGCCACTCCTACGAGCAGTACTTC
TRBJ2-7 | TRBV19 | few | TRBD2 | CASSIRREVSYEQYF | TGTGCCAGTAGTATTAGGCGGGAGGTCTCCTACGAGCAGTACTTC
TRBJ2-3 | TRBV5-1 | NA | TRBD2 | CASSPGTSGFPDTQYF | TGCGCCAGCAGCCCCGGGACTAGCGGGTTTCCAGATACGCAGTATTTT